The next 6 T cell receptor beta chains were all read from a single sample in a study of neurological immune-mediated disorders. The time point: longitudinal time-point 3. TCRdb itself ran the 5' RACE reads through MiXCR, one entry per CDR3 protein. The sample comprises about 45,000 distinct CDR3 sequences, roughly 13% of which are singletons, and about an eighth rests with the top ten. The sequenced sample was PBMCs. The receptors shown here come from a young man in good health.

The table lists this clonotype with many counts. V gene TRBV20-1 combines with J gene TRBJ1-5; 8 bases match TRBD1. Germline V lookup: CDR1 DFQATT, CDR2 SNEGSKA (reference sequence). The CDR3 is 16 residues long. Trimming took 0 bases from V and 6 from J; bases not matched to a gene: 10. The CDR3 here is CSARDSGTGFSQPQHF. CDR3 nucleotide sequence: TGCAGTGCTAGAGATTCCGGGACAGGTTTTAGTCAGCCCCAGCATTTT.

Many counts were recorded for this clonotype. The chain carries TRBV28 and TRBJ2-6; D is unclear. The CDR3 is 15 residues long. V gave up 1 base and J gave up 1 base, with 5 bases separating them. Germline assignment: CDR1 MDHEN and CDR2 SYDVKM. This CDR3 reads CASSLYTSGANVLTF. CDR3 DNA: TGTGCCAGCAGTTTATATACGTCTGGGGCCAACGTCCTGACTTTC.

This clonotype was picked up many times. This CDR3 reads CASSLVGEQYF. For the CDR3, the DNA is TGCGCCAGCAGCTTGGTGGGCGAGCAGTACTTC. The J gene is TRBJ2-7, the V gene TRBV5-1; D gene ambiguous. The CDR3 is 11 amino acids. Per germline, CDR1 SGHRS and CDR2 YFSETQ. Trimming removed 0 bases from V and 6 bases from J, with 4 bases in between.

This clonotype was recorded at least ten times. This sequence joins TRBV20-1 and TRBJ1-5; D not resolved. The CDR3 is 14 amino acids. Germline V lookup: CDR1 DFQATT, CDR2 SNEGSKA (reference sequence). V dropped 6 bases and J dropped 6 bases, with 18 bases sitting between them. This CDR3 is CSAKPPSHIQPQHF. The CDR3 DNA reads TGCAGTGCCAAACCACCCAGCCACATTCAGCCCCAGCATTTT.

In regard to this clonotype: A much more abundant neighbour one base away suggests this may be a read error. The chain recombines TRBV27 with TRBJ2-3, with TRBD2 matching over 12 bases. CDR3 size: 18 residues. J lost 5 bases, V lost 5 bases, and 14 bases had no gene match. CDR1 is MNHEY and CDR2 is SMNVEV in the germline V gene (reference sequence). The CDR3 loop is CASSTILPSGRVGDTQYF. The CDR3 DNA follows: TGTGCCAGCAGTACAATTCTCCCTAGCGGGAGGGTCGGAGATACGCAGTATTTT.

This clonotype was seen at least ten times. The chain links TRBV11-2 to TRBJ2-7; 7 bases line up with TRBD1. Looked up from germline, CDR1 is SGHAT and CDR2 is FQNNGV. The CDR3 is 14 amino acids. Trimming removed 1 base from V and 4 bases from J; junction bases left unmatched: 4. The CDR3 DNA reads as TGTGCCAGCAGCTTAGGGACAGGCACATACGAGCAGTACTTC. This encodes CASSLGTGTYEQYF.